This is a list of T cell receptor beta chains from one sample in a study of cytomegalovirus exposure and HLA in healthy donors. Sequencing used immunoSEQ multiplex PCR; TCRdb keeps in-frame clones, though not all of them. The table includes some 130,000 clones, about 80% detected once. Material for sequencing was PBMCs. These receptors were collected from a man aged 40-49 years in good health and CMV-seropositive. Each CDR3 is given with its conserved first and last residue. A D gene is named only where the DNA matches it firmly. The listing skips clone size in some rows; elsewhere it reads once, few, many or a size class.

>TRBV5-1|TRBJ2-1|TRBD2|.
CASSAGGIYNEQFF
TGCGCCAGCAGCGCGGGAGGGATATACAATGAGCAGTTCTTC
>TRBV29-1|TRBJ2-5|.|.
CSVVPGETQYF
TGCAGCGTTGTCCCGGGGGAGACCCAGTACTTC
>TRBV12-5|TRBJ1-1|.|.
CASGLPRGGTEAFF
TGTGCTAGTGGTTTGCCGAGGGGAGGAACTGAAGCTTTCTTT
>TRBV7-3|TRBJ2-7|TRBD1|.
CASSLGTGGPYEQYF
TGTGCCAGCAGCTTAGGAACAGGGGGCCCCTACGAGCAGTACTTC
>TRBV7-9|TRBJ2-1|.|.
CASSPRSGFYNEQFF
TGTGCCAGCAGCCCCCGCAGCGGGTTCTACAATGAGCAGTTCTTC
>TRBV2|TRBJ1-2|TRBD1|.
CASSWTRDREDYGYTF
TGTGCCAGCAGTTGGACTCGGGACAGGGAAGACTATGGCTACACCTTC
>TRBV6-6|TRBJ1-1|.|.
CASNAGEAFF
TGTGCCAGCAACGCAGGCGAAGCTTTCTTT
>TRBV9|TRBJ1-2|.|.
CASSSRGVRDNYGYTF
TGTGCCAGCAGCTCAAGGGGCGTAAGGGATAACTATGGCTACACCTTC
>TRBV7-9|TRBJ2-3|TRBD2|.
CAGVLAGGGSTDTQYF
TGTGCCGGCGTACTAGCGGGAGGTGGTAGCACAGATACGCAGTATTTT
>TRBV5-1|TRBJ1-2|TRBD1|.
CASSLGGPTGIYGYTF
TGCGCCAGCAGCTTAGGAGGACCGACAGGGATCTATGGCTACACCTTC
>TRBV30|TRBJ1-5|.|.
CAWNLGGGGQPQHF
TGTGCCTGGAACCTTGGGGGAGGGGGTCAGCCCCAGCATTTT
>TRBV7-3|TRBJ2-2|.|.
CASSSQGSTGELFF
TGTGCCAGCAGCTCACAGGGTAGCACCGGGGAGCTGTTTTTT
>TRBV5-1|TRBJ2-1|.|.
CASSLGQYNEQFF
TGCGCCAGCAGCTTGGGGCAATACAATGAGCAGTTCTTC
>TRBV23-1|TRBJ2-3|.|few
CASSQFRGDTQYF
TGCGCCAGCAGTCAATTTAGGGGGGATACGCAGTATTTT
>TRBV29-1|TRBJ2-5|TRBD1|.
CSVGLDREETQYF
TGCAGCGTTGGTTTAGACAGGGAAGAGACCCAGTACTTC
>TRBV2|TRBJ1-1|.|.
CASSADRLNTEAFF
TGTGCCAGCAGTGCAGACAGGCTGAACACTGAAGCTTTCTTT
>TRBV7-9|TRBJ1-5|TRBD1|.
CASSPGTGVNQPQHF
TGTGCCAGCAGTCCCGGGACAGGGGTCAATCAGCCCCAGCATTTT
>TRBV30|TRBJ2-7|.|.
CAWSRGSLYEQYF
TGTGCCTGGAGTAGGGGTTCCCTCTACGAGCAGTACTTC
>TRBV2|TRBJ1-2|.|once
CASTPTGGYTF
TGTGCCAGCACCCCAACAGGTGGCTACACCTTC
>TRBV6-5|TRBJ1-2|.|once
CASTKVQGSEGYTF
TGTGCCAGCACCAAGGTGCAGGGATCAGAAGGCTACACCTTC
>TRBV6-4|TRBJ1-2|TRBD1|.
CASSDAGTEGGYTF
TGTGCCAGCAGTGACGCCGGGACAGAGGGTGGCTACACCTTC
>TRBV2|TRBJ1-1|.|.
CASSVPTGVVTEAFF
TGTGCCAGCAGTGTCCCGACCGGGGTGGTCACTGAAGCTTTCTTT
>TRBV28|TRBJ2-3|.|.
CASSLLGTGQEDTQYF
TGTGCCAGCAGTTTATTGGGTACAGGGCAGGAAGATACGCAGTATTTT
>TRBV5-4|TRBJ2-7|TRBD2|.
CASSLPGTSSNEQYF
TGTGCCAGCAGCTTACCCGGGACTAGCTCGAACGAGCAGTACTTC
>TRBV7-9|TRBJ1-1|TRBD1|.
CASTPSGQADEAFF
TGTGCCAGCACTCCTTCCGGACAGGCCGATGAAGCTTTCTTT
>TRBV4-2|TRBJ2-3|TRBD2|.
CASSQDNLAGGFTDTQYF
TGTGCCAGCAGCCAAGACAATCTAGCGGGAGGGTTTACAGATACGCAGTATTTT
>TRBV5-4|TRBJ1-1|.|few
CASPSLEGRTEAFF
TGTGCCAGCCCAAGCCTGGAGGGGCGGACTGAAGCTTTCTTT
>TRBV7-3|TRBJ1-2|.|.
CASSSGPSLVNGYTF
TGTGCCAGCAGCTCCGGTCCCTCCCTGGTTAATGGCTACACCTTC
>TRBV28|TRBJ1-2|.|once
CAIKQGTYGYTF
TGTGCCATCAAACAGGGAACCTATGGCTACACCTTC
>TRBV30|TRBJ1-1|TRBD1|.
CAWRRGNRGEAFF
TGTGCCTGGAGGAGAGGAAACAGGGGCGAAGCTTTCTTT
>TRBV5-6|TRBJ2-7|TRBD2|few
CASSFGGVEQYF
TGTGCCAGCAGCTTTGGGGGGGTAGAGCAGTACTTC
>TRBV5-1|TRBJ2-5|TRBD2|.
CASSLGGLAGEETQYF
TGCGCCAGCAGCTTGGGAGGACTAGCGGGAGAAGAGACCCAGTACTTC
>TRBV7-2|TRBJ1-1|.|.
CASSLRRSEAFF
TGTGCCAGCAGCTTACGCAGGTCTGAAGCTTTCTTT
>TRBV27|TRBJ2-7|TRBD2|.
CASSPELAGGLYEQYF
TGTGCCAGCAGTCCCGAGCTAGCGGGAGGTCTCTACGAGCAGTACTTC
>TRBV5-1|TRBJ2-5|TRBD1|.
CASSGQGLKTQYF
TGCGCCAGCAGCGGACAGGGGTTAAAGACCCAGTACTTC
>TRBV2|TRBJ2-1|TRBD1|.
CASSDSLPGGNEQFF
TGTGCCAGCAGTGATTCCCTTCCAGGGGGCAATGAGCAGTTCTTC
>TRBV5-1|TRBJ2-2|TRBD2|.
CASSFRLAGHNTGELFF
TGCGCCAGCAGCTTCCGTCTAGCGGGGCATAACACCGGGGAGCTGTTTTTT
>TRBV7-2|TRBJ1-3|.|few
CASSLTGNGNTIYF
TGTGCCAGCAGCCTAACCGGGAACGGAAACACCATATATTTT
>TRBV23-1|TRBJ2-1|.|.
CASSQQDNEQFF
TGCGCCAGCAGTCAACAGGACAATGAGCAGTTCTTC